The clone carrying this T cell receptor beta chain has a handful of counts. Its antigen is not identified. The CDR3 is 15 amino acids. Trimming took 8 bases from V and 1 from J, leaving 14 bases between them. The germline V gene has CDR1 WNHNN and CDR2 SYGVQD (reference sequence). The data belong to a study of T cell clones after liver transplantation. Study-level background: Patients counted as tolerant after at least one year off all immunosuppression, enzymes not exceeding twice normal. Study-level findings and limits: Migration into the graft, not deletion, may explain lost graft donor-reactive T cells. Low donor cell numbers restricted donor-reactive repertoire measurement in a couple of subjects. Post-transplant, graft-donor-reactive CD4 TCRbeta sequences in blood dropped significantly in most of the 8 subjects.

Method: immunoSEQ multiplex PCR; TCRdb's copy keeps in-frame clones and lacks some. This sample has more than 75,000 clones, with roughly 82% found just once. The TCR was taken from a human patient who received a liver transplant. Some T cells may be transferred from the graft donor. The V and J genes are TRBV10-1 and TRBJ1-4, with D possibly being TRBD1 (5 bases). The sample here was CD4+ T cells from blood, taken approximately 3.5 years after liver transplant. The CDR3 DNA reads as TGCGCCAGCCGCAAGACGGGGGTAACTAATGAAAAACTGTTTTTT. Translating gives CASRKTGVTNEKLFF.